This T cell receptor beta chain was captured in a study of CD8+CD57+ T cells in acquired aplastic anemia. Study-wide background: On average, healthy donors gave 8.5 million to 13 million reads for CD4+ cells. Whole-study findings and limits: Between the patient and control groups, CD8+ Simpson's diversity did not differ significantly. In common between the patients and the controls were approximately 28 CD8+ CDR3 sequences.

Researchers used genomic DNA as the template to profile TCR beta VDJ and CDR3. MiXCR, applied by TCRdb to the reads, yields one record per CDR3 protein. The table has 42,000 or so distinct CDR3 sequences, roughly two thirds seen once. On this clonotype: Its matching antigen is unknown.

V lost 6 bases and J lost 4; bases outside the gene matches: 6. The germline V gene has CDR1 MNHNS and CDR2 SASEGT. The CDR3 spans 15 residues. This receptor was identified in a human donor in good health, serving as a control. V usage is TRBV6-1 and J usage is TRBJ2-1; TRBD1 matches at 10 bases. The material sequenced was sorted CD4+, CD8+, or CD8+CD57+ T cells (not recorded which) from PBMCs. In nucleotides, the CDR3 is TGTGCCAGCAGAAAAGAGGGACAGGGGTACAATGAGCAGTTCTTC. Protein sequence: CASRKEGQGYNEQFF.